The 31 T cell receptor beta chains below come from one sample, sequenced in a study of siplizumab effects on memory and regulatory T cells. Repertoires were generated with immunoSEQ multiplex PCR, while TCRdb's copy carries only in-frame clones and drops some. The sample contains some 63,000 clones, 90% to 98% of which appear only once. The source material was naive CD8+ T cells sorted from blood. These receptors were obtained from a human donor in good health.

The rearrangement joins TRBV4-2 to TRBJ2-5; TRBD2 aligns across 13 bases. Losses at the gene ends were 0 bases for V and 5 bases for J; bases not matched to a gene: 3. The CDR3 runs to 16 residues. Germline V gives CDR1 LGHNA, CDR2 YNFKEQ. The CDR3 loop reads CASSQETSGGFETQYF. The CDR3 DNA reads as TGTGCCAGCAGCCAAGAGACTAGCGGGGGGTTTGAGACCCAGTACTTC.

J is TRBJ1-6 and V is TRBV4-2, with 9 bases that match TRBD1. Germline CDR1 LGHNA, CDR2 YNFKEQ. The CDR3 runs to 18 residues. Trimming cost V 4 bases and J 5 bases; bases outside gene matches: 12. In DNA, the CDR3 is TGTGCCAGCAGCCCCGAAGGGGGGACAGGGTGGAATAATTCACCCCTCCACTTT. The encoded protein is CASSPEGGTGWNNSPLHF.

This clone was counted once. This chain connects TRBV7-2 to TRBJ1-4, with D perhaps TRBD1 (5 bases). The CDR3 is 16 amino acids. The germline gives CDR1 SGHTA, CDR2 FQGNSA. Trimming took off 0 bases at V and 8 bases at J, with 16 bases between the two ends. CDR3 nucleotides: TGTGCCAGCAGCTTAGCATCATGGGTTCGGGGGGAAAAACTGTTTTTT. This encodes CASSLASWVRGEKLFF.

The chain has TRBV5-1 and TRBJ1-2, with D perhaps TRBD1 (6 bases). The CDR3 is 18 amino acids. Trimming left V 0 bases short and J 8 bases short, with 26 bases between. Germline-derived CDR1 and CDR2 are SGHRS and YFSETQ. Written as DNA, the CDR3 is TGCGCCAGCAGCTTGGCCGTTGGGGACACCGAAGTTGCGTGGGGCTACACCTTC. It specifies CASSLAVGDTEVAWGYTF.

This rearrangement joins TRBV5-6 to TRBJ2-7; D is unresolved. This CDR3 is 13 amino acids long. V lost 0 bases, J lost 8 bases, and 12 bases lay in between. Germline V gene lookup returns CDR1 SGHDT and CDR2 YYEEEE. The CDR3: CASSLDGPTKQYF. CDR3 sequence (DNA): TGTGCCAGCAGCTTGGACGGACCTACGAAGCAGTACTTC. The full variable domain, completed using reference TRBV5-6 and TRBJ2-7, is DAGVTQSPTHLIKTRGQQVTLRCSPKSGHDTVSWYQQALGQGPQFIFQYYEEEERQRGNFPDRFSGHQFPNYSSELNVNALLLGDSALYLCASSLDGPTKQYFGPGTRLTVT.

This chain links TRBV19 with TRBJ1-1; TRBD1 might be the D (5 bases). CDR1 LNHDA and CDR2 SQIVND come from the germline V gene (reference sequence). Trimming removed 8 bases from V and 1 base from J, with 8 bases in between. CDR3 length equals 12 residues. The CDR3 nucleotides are TGTGCCAGTTCGGGACCGAACACTGAAGCTTTCTTT. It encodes CASSGPNTEAFF.

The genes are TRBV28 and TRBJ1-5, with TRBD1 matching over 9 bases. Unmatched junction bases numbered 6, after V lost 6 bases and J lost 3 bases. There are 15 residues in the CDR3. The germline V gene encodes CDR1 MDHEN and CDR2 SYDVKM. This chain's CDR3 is CASSGTGRVNQPQHF. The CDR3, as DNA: TGTGCCAGCAGCGGGACAGGGAGGGTCAATCAGCCCCAGCATTTT.

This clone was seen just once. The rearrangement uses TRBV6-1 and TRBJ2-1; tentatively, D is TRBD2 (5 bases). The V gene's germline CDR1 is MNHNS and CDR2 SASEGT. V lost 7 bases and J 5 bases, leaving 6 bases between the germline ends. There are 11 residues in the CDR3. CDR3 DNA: TGTGCCAGCACCGGGAACAATGAGCAGTTCTTC. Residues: CASTGNNEQFF.

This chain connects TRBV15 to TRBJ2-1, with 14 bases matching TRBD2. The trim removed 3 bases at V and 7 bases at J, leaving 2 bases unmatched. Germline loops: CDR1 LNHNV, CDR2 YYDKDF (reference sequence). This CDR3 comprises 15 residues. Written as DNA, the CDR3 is TGTGCCACCAGCAGGACTAGCGGGGGGGGAAATGAGCAGTTCTTC. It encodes CATSRTSGGGNEQFF.

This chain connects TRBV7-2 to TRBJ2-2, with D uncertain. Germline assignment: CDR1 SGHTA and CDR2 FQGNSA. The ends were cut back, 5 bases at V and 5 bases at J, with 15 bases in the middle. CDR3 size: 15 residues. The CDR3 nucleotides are TGTGCCAGCAGCCCCTCGTTTCTCGGTACCGGGGAGCTGTTTTTT. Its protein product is CASSPSFLGTGELFF.

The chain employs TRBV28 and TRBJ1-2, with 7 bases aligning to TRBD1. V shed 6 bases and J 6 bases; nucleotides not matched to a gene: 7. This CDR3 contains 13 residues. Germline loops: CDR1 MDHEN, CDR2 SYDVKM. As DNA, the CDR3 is TGTGCCAGCAGCCAAACAGGGGCCGATGGCTACACCTTC. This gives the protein CASSQTGADGYTF.

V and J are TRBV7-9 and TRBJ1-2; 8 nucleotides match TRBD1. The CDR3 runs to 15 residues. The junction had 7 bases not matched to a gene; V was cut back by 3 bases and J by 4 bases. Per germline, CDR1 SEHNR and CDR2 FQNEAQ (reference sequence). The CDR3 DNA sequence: TGTGCCAGCAGCTTCCCTGGACAGGGAACCTATGGCTACACCTTC. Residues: CASSFPGQGTYGYTF.

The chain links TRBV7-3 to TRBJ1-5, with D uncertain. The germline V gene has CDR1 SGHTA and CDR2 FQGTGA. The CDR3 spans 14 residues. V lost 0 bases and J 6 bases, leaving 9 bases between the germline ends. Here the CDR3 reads CASSLTGIGQPQHF. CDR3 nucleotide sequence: TGTGCCAGCAGCTTAACAGGAATCGGTCAGCCCCAGCATTTT. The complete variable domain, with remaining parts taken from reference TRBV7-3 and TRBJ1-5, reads GAGVSQTPSNKVTEKGKYVELRCDPISGHTALYWYRQSLGQGPEFLIYFQGTGAADDSGLPNDRFFAVRPEGSVSTLKIQRTERGDSAVYLCASSLTGIGQPQHFGDGTRLSIL.

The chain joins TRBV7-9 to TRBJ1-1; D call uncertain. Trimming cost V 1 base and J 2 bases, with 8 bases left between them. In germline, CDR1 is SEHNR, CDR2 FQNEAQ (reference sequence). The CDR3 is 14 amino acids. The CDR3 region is CASSLVAANTEAFF. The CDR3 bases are TGTGCCAGCAGCTTAGTGGCAGCTAACACTGAAGCTTTCTTT. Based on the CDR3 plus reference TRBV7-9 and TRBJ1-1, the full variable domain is DTGVSQNPRHKITKRGQNVTFRCDPISEHNRLYWYRQTLGQGPEFLTYFQNEAQLEKSRLLSDRFSAERPKGSFSTLEIQRTEQGDSAMYLCASSLVAANTEAFFGQGTRLTVV.

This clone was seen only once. The CDR3 region has the DNA TGTGCCAGCAGCCCCTGGGCTGGGGCCAACGTCCTGACTTTC. Translation: CASSPWAGANVLTF. The V gene is TRBV2, the J gene TRBJ2-6; the D is unclear. Germline-derived CDR1 and CDR2 are SNHLY and FYNNEI. The CDR3 sequence is 14 residues long. The V gene lost 6 bases and the J gene lost 2 bases, with 8 bases spanning the gap. Filled out from reference TRBV2 and TRBJ2-6, the complete variable domain reads EPEVTQTPSHQVTQMGQEVILRCVPISNHLYFYWYRQILGQKVEFLVSFYNNEISEKSEIFDDQFSVERPDGSNFTLKIRSTKLEDSAMYFCASSPWAGANVLTFGAGSRLTVL.

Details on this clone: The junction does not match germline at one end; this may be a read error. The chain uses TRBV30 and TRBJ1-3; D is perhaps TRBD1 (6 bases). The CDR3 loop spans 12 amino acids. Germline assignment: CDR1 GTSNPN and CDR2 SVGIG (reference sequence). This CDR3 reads CAWSATGGSEEF. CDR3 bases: TGTGCCTGGAGTGCTACGGGGGGCTCCGAGGAATTT.

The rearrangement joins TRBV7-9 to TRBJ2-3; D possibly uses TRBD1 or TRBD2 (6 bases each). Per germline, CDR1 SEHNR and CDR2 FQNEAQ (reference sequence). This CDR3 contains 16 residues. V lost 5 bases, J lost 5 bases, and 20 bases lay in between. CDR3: CASSHSPGAPEDTQYF. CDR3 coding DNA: TGTGCCAGCAGCCACAGCCCGGGGGCCCCGGAAGATACGCAGTATTTT. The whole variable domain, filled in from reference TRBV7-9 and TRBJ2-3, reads DTGVSQNPRHKITKRGQNVTFRCDPISEHNRLYWYRQTLGQGPEFLTYFQNEAQLEKSRLLSDRFSAERPKGSFSTLEIQRTEQGDSAMYLCASSHSPGAPEDTQYFGPGTRLTVL.

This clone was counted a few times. The CDR3 DNA reads as TGTGCCAGCAGCTTAGCAGCTGGGACCAATGAGCAGTTCTTC. It specifies CASSLAAGTNEQFF. The chain joins TRBV7-7 to TRBJ2-1; either TRBD1 or TRBD2 may fit D (5 bases each). CDR1 is SSHAT and CDR2 is FNYEAQ in the germline V gene (reference sequence). The CDR3 is 14 amino acids. The V end was cut by 0 bases, the J end by 6 bases, with 9 bases between.

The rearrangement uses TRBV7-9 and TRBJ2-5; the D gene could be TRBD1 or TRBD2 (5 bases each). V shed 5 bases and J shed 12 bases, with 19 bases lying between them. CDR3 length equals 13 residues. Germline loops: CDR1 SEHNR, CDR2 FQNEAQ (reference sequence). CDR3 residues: CASSPGDPSSKYF. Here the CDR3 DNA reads TGTGCCAGCAGCCCCGGGGACCCCTCTAGCAAGTACTTC.

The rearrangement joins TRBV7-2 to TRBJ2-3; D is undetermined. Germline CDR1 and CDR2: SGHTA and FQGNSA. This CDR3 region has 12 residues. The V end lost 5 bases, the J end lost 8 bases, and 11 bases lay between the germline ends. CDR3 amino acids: CASSPPPGTQYF. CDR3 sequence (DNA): TGTGCCAGCAGCCCCCCCCCGGGTACGCAGTATTTT.

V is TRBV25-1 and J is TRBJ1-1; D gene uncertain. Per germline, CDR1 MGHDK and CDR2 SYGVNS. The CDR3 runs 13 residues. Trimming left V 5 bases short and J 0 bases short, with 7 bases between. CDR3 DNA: TGTGCCAGCAGTTCCATCATGAACACTGAAGCTTTCTTT. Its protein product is CASSSIMNTEAFF.

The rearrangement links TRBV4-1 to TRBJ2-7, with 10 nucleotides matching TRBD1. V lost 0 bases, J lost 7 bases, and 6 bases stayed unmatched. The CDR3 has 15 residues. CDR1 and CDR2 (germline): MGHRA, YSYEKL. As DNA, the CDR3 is TGCGCCAGCAGCCAAGATGGGACAGGGGCTCTAGAGCAGTACTTC. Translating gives CASSQDGTGALEQYF.

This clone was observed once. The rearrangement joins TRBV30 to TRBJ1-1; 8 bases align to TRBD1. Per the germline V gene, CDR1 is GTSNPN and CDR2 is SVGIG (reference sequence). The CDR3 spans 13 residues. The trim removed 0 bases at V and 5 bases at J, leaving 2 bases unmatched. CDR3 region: CAWSVTGGTEAFF. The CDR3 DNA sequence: TGTGCCTGGAGTGTAACAGGGGGGACTGAAGCTTTCTTT.

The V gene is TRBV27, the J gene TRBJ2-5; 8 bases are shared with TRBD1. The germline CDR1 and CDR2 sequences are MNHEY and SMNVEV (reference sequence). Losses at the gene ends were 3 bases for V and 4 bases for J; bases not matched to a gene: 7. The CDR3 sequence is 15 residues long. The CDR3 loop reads CASSFFQGAGETQYF. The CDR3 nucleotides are TGTGCCAGCAGTTTCTTTCAGGGGGCGGGAGAGACCCAGTACTTC.

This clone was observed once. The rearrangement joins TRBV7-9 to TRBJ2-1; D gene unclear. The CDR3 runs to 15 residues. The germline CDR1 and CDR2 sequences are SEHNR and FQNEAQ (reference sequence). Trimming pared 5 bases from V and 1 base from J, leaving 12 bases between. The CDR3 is CASSPNVDSYNEQFF. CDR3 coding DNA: TGTGCCAGCAGCCCAAACGTGGATTCCTACAATGAGCAGTTCTTC.

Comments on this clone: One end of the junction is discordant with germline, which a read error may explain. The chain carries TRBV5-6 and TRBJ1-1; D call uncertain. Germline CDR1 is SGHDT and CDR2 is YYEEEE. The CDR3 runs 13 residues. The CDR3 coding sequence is TGTGCCAGCAGCCGGGCCTCAAACACTGAAGCTCTCTTT. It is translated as CASSRASNTEALF.

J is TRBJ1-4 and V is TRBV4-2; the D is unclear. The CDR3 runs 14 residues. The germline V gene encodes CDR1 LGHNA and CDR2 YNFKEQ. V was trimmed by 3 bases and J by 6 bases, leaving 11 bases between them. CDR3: CASSHAQADEKLFF. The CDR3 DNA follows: TGTGCCAGCAGCCACGCCCAGGCTGATGAAAAACTGTTTTTT.

This CDR3 reads CASSPPLLALAEETQYF. The CDR3 nucleotides are TGTGCCAGTAGTCCACCACTCCTCGCACTAGCGGAGGAGACCCAGTACTTC. The chain carries TRBV19 and TRBJ2-5; 8 nucleotides match TRBD2. CDR3 length equals 17 residues. J gave up 5 bases and V 5 bases, and 16 bases lay outside the gene matches. Germline V gene data show CDR1 as LNHDA and CDR2 as SQIVND (reference sequence).

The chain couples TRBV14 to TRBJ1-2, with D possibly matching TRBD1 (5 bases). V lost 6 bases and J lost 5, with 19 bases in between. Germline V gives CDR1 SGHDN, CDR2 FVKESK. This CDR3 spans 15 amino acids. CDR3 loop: CASSLIQGDGYGYTF. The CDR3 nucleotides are TGTGCCAGCAGTCTGATCCAGGGTGATGGGTATGGCTACACCTTC.

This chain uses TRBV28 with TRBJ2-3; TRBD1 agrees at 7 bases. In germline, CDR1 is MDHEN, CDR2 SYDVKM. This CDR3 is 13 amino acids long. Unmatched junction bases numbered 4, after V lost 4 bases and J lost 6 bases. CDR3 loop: CASSSIGGDTQYF. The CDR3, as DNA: TGTGCCAGCAGTTCCATAGGGGGCGATACGCAGTATTTT.

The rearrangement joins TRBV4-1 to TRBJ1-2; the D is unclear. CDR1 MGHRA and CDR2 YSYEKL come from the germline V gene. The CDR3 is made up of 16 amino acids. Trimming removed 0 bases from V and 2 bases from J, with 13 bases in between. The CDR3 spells CASSQDRTAVNYGYTF. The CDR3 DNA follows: TGCGCCAGCAGCCAAGATCGTACAGCCGTCAACTATGGCTACACCTTC.